This TCR beta chain was found in a study of identical twins. In TCRdb, the 5' RACE reads were re-called with MiXCR into one record per CDR3 protein. The table shows roughly 710,000 distinct CDR3 sequences, with around 5.7% occurring only once. This clonotype was recorded many times. This receptor was obtained from a man younger than 30 in good health. The specimen was naive T cells sorted from blood.

The CDR3 loop is CAHGTRRFNEQFF. As DNA, the CDR3 is TGTGCCCACGGGACACGAAGATTCAATGAGCAGTTCTTC. The chain combines TRBV6-2 or TRBV6-3 with TRBJ2-1; D is perhaps TRBD1 (6 bases). V dropped 11 bases and J dropped 6 bases, with 17 bases sitting between them. CDR1 and CDR2 from the germline V gene are MNHEY and SVGEGT. The CDR3 has 13 amino acids.